These 9 T cell receptor beta chains were all obtained from the same sample, sequenced in a study of blood T cells in healthy people across ages. A sample-barcoded 5' primer and a J-beta primer mix were used in a second PCR of roughly 6 to 12 cycles. TCRdb reprocessed the 5' RACE reads with MiXCR, giving one entry per CDR3 protein. The data show more than 650,000 distinct CDR3 sequences, 20% to 25% seen once. The sample taken for sequencing was blood. The receptors come from a man in his 70s in good health.

This clonotype was found many times. This chain connects TRBV5-1 to TRBJ2-5; D is perhaps TRBD1 (6 bases). The CDR3 has 14 amino acids. Germline V gene data show CDR1 as SGHRS and CDR2 as YFSETQ. Trimming took off 4 bases at V and 2 bases at J, with 12 bases between the two ends. CDR3: CASSPGDKQETQYF. The DNA for the CDR3 is TGCGCCAGCAGCCCCGGGGACAAGCAAGAGACCCAGTACTTC.

This clonotype was observed many times. The chain links TRBV28 to TRBJ1-6; D gene ambiguous. The CDR3 sequence is 15 residues long. Between the trimmed V and J ends, which lost 3 bases and 7 bases, there was a span of 13 bases. From germline, CDR1 is MDHEN and CDR2 SYDVKM. The CDR3 DNA reads TGTGCCAGCAGTTTGGTTCGGGCCGGAAATTCACCCCTCCACTTT. It translates to CASSLVRAGNSPLHF.

DNA for the CDR3: TGTGCCAGCAGTTACACAGACGGGAGGGCATTGACCGGGGAGCTGTTTTTT. Protein sequence: CASSYTDGRALTGELFF. This rearrangement joins TRBV28 to TRBJ2-2; 8 bases are shared with TRBD2. CDR1 is MDHEN and CDR2 is SYDVKM in the germline V gene. The CDR3 covers 17 residues. The J segment lost 5 bases and the V segment lost 4 bases, leaving 12 bases of the junction unmatched.

This chain joins TRBV5-5 and TRBJ2-2; D remains unclear. V was clipped by 0 bases and J by 0 bases, with 6 bases between them. The germline CDR1 and CDR2 sequences are SGHKS and YYEKEE (reference sequence). The CDR3 is 15 residues long. The CDR3 nucleotides read TGTGCCAGCAGCTTGGAGGGCGCGAACACCGGGGAGCTGTTTTTT. Protein sequence: CASSLEGANTGELFF.

This sequence joins TRBV28 and TRBJ2-5, with D perhaps TRBD2 (5 bases). The CDR3 sequence is 15 residues long. Trimming removed 7 bases at V and 5 bases at J, with 20 bases between. The V gene's germline CDR1 is MDHEN and CDR2 SYDVKM. The CDR3 DNA is TGTGCCAGCACCCATACGATCGGGATGGGGGAGACCCAGTACTTC. It is translated as CASTHTIGMGETQYF.

For the CDR3, the DNA is TGCAGTGCTTGCGACTTCTCAATTAGCACAGATACGCAGTATTTT. It specifies CSACDFSISTDTQYF. The rearrangement links TRBV20-1 to TRBJ2-3; D is ambiguous. Germline V gene data show CDR1 as DFQATT and CDR2 as SNEGSKA (reference sequence). V lost 5 bases and J lost 0, with 15 bases in between. CDR3 length: 15 amino acids.

The genes are TRBV12-3 or TRBV12-4 and TRBJ1-5; D ambiguous. V was clipped by 7 bases and J by 2 bases, with 15 bases between them. The CDR3 extends over 15 amino acids. The CDR3 is CASTIGALGNQPQHF. The CDR3 bases are TGTGCCAGCACTATTGGAGCTCTGGGCAATCAGCCCCAGCATTTT.

The chain carries TRBV25-1 and TRBJ2-5, with 12 bases aligning to TRBD2. TRBJ2-1 explains the end of the DNA better; the J call may be wrong. The CDR3 runs 16 residues. Germline lookup yields CDR1 MGHDK and CDR2 SYGVNS. The CDR3 loop is CASSELTSGRTHEQFF. CDR3 DNA sequence: TGTGCCAGCAGTGAACTCACTAGCGGGAGGACTCATGAGCAGTTCTTC.

This clonotype was counted between two and nine times. The V and J genes are TRBV10-3 and TRBJ1-2; weak D call: TRBD1 (5 bases). Trimming left V 8 bases short and J 6 bases short, with 10 bases between. Germline V CDR1 and CDR2: ENHRY, SYGVKD. The CDR3 has 11 residues. CDR3 in amino acids: CAIGRDDGYTF. CDR3 in DNA: TGTGCCATCGGGCGGGACGATGGCTACACCTTC.